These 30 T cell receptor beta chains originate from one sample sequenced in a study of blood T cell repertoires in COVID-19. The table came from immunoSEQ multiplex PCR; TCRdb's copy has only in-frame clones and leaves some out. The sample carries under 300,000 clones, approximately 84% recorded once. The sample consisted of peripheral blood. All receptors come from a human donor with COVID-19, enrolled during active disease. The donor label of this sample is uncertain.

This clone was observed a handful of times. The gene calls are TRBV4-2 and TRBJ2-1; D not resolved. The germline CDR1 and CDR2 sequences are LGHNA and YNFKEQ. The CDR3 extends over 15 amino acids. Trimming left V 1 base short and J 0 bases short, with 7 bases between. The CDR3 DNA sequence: TGTGCCAGCAGCCAAGTTACAAGCTCCTACAATGAGCAGTTCTTC. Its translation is CASSQVTSSYNEQFF.

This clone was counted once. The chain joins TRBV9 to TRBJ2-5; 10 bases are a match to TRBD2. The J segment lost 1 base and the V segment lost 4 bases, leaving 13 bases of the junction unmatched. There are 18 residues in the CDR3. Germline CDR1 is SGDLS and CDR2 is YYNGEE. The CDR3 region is CASSPRWLAGVRQETQYF. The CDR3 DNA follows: TGTGCCAGCAGCCCCCGGTGGCTAGCGGGAGTTCGCCAAGAGACCCAGTACTTC.

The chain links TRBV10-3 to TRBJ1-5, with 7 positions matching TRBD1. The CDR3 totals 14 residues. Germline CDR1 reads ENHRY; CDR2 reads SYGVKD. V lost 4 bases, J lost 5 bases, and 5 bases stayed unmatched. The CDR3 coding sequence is TGTGCCATCAGTGGGGGGACAGAGTATCAGCCCCAGCATTTT. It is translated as CAISGGTEYQPQHF.

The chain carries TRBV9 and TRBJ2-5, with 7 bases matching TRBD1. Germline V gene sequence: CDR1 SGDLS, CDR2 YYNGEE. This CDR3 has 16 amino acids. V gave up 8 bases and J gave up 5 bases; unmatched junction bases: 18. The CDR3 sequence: CASTPTGTGVMETQYF. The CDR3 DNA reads TGTGCCAGTACCCCGACAGGGACGGGTGTAATGGAGACCCAGTACTTC. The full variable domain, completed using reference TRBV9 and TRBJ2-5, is DSGVTQTPKHLITATGQRVTLRCSPRSGDLSVYWYQQSLDQGLQFLIQYYNGEERAKGNILERFSAQQFPDLHSELNLSSLELGDSALYFCASTPTGTGVMETQYFGPGTRLLVL.

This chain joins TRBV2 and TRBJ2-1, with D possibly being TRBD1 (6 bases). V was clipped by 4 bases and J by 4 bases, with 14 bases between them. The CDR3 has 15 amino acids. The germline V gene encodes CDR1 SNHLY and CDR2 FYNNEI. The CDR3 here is CASSVLLTGYNEQFF. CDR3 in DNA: TGTGCCAGCAGTGTATTATTAACAGGGTACAATGAGCAGTTCTTC.

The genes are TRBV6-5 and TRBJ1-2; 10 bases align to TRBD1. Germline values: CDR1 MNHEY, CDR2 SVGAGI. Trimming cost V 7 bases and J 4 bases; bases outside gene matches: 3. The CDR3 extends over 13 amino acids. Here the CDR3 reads CASKRQGAYGYTF. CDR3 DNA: TGTGCCAGCAAGCGACAGGGGGCCTATGGCTACACCTTC.

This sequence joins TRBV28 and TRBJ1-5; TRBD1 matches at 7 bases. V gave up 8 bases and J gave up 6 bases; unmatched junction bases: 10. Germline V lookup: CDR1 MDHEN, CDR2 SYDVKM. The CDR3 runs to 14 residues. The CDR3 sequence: CASGQALRGQPQHF. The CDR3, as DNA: TGTGCCAGCGGACAGGCGCTAAGGGGTCAGCCCCAGCATTTT. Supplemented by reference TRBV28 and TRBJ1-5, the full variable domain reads DVKVTQSSRYLVKRTGEKVFLECVQDMDHENMFWYRQDPGLGLRLIYFSYDVKMKEKGDIPEGYSVSREKKERFSLILESASTNQTSMYLCASGQALRGQPQHFGDGTRLSIL.

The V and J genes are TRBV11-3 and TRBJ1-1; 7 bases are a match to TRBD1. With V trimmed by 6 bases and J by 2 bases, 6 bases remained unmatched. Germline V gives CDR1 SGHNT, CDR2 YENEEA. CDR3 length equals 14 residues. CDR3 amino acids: CASRAGGGNTEAFF. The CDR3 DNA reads TGTGCCAGCAGGGCAGGGGGTGGAAACACTGAAGCTTTCTTT.

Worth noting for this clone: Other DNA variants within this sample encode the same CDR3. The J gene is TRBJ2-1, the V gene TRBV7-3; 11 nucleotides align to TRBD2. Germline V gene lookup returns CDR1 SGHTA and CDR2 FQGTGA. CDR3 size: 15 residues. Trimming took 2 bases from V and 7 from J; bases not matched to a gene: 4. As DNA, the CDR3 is TGTGCCAGCAGCTTAGGACTAGCGGGCCCTAATGAGCAGTTCTTC. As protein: CASSLGLAGPNEQFF.

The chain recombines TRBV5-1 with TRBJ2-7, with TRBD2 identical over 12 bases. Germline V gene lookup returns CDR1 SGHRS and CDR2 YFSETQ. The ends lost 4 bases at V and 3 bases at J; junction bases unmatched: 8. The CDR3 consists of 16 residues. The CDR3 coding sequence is TGCGCCAGCAGCCCCACCGGGACTAGCGGGCTCTACGAGCAGTACTTC. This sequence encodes CASSPTGTSGLYEQYF.

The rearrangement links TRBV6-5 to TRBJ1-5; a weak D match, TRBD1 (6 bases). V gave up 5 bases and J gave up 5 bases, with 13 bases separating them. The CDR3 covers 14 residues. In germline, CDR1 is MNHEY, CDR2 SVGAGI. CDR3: CASSQRTAYQPQHF. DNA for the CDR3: TGTGCCAGCAGTCAAAGGACAGCCTATCAGCCCCAGCATTTT.

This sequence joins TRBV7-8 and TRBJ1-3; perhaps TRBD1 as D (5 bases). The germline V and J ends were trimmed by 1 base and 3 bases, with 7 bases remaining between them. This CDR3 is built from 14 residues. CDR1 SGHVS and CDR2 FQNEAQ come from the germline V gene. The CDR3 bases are TGTGCCAGCAGCTTAGGCGGGGGTGGAAACACCATATATTTT. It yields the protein CASSLGGGGNTIYF.

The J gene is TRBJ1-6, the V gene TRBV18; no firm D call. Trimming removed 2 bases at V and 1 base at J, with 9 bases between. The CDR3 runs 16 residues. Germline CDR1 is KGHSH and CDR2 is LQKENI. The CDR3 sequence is CASSPEIISYNSPLHF. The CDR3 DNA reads TGTGCCAGCTCACCAGAGATTATATCCTATAATTCACCCCTCCACTTT.

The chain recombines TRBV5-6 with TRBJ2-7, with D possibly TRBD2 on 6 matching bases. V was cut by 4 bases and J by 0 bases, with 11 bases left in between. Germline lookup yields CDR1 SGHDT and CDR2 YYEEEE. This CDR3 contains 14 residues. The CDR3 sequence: CASSTRGGSYEQYF. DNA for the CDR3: TGTGCCAGCAGCACGCGGGGAGGCTCCTACGAGCAGTACTTC.

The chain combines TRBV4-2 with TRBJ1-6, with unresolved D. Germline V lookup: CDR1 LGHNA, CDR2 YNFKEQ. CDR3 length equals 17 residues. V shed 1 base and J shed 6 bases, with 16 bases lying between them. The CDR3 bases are TGTGCCAGCAGCCAAGGGCTCGCGGGTAACGGTAATTCACCCCTCCACTTT. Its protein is CASSQGLAGNGNSPLHF.

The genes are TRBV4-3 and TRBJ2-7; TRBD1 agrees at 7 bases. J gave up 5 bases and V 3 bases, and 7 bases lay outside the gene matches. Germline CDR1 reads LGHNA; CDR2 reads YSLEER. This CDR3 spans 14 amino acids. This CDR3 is CASSQAQGPHEQYF. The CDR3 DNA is TGCGCCAGCAGCCAGGCACAGGGGCCCCACGAGCAGTACTTC.

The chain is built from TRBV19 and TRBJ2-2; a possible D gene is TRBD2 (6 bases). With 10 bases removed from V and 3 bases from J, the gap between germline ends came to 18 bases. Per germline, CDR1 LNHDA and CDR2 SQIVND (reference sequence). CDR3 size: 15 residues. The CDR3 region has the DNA TGTGCCATCGGGACTCCGGGTTTGGACACCGGGGAGCTGTTTTTT. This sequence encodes CAIGTPGLDTGELFF. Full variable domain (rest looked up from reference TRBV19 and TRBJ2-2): DGGITQSPKYLFRKEGQNVTLSCEQNLNHDAMYWYRQDPGQGLRLIYYSQIVNDFQKGDIAEGYSVSREKKESFPLTVTSAQKNPTAFYLCAIGTPGLDTGELFFGEGSRLTVL.

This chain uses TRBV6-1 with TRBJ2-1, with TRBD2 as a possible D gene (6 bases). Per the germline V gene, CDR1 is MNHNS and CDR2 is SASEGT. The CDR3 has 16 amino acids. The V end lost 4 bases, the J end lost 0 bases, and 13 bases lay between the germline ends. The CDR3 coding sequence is TGTGCCAGCAGTGGAAACCTAGCGCCCTCCTACAATGAGCAGTTCTTC. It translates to CASSGNLAPSYNEQFF.

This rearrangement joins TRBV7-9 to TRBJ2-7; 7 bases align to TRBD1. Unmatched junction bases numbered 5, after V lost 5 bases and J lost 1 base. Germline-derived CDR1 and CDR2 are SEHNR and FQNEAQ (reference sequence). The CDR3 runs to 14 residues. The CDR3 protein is CASSPQGDSYEQYF. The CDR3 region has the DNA TGTGCCAGCAGCCCCCAGGGGGATTCCTACGAGCAGTACTTC.

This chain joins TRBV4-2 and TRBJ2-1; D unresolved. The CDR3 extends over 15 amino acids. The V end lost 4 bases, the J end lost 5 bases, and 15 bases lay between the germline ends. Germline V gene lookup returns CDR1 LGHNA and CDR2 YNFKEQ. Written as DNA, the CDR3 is TGTGCCAGCAGCCCGGCGGTCAAAGAAAACAATGAGCAGTTCTTC. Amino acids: CASSPAVKENNEQFF.

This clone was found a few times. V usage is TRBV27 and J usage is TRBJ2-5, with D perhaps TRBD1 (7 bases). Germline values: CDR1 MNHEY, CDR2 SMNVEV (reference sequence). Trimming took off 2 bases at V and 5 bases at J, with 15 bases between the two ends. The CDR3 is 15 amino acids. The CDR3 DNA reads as TGTGCCAGCAGTTTAAACAGGGGCCGGGAGGAGACCCAGTACTTC. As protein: CASSLNRGREETQYF.

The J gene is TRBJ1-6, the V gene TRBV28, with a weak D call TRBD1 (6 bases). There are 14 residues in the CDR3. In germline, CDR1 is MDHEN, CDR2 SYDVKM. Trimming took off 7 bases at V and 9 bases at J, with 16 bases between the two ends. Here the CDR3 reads CASKKDSKTSPLHF. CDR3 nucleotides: TGTGCCAGCAAGAAGGACAGTAAGACTTCACCCCTCCACTTT. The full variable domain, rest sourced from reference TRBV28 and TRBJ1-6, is DVKVTQSSRYLVKRTGEKVFLECVQDMDHENMFWYRQDPGLGLRLIYFSYDVKMKEKGDIPEGYSVSREKKERFSLILESASTNQTSMYLCASKKDSKTSPLHFGNGTRLTVT.

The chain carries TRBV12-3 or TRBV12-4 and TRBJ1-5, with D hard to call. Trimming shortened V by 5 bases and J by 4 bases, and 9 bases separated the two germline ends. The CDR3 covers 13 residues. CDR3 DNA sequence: TGTGCCAGCAGTACCGAACTGAATCAGCCCCAGCATTTT. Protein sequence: CASSTELNQPQHF.

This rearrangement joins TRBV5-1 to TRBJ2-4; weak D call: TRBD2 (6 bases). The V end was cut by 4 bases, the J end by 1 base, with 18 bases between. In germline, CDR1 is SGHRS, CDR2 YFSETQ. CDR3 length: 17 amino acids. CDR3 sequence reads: CASSPWRRETAKNIQYF. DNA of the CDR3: TGCGCCAGCAGCCCGTGGAGGAGGGAAACCGCCAAAAACATTCAGTACTTC.

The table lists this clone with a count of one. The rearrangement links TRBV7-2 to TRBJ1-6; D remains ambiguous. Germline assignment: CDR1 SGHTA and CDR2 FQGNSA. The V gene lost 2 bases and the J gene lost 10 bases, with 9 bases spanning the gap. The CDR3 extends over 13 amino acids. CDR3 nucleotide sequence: TGTGCCAGCAGCTTATTCCCAGGATCACCCCTCCACTTT. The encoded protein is CASSLFPGSPLHF. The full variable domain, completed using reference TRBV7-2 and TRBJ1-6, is GAGVSQSPSNKVTEKGKDVELRCDPISGHTALYWYRQSLGQGLEFLIYFQGNSAPDKSGLPSDRFSAERTGGSVSTLTIQRTQQEDSAVYLCASSLFPGSPLHFGNGTRLTVT.

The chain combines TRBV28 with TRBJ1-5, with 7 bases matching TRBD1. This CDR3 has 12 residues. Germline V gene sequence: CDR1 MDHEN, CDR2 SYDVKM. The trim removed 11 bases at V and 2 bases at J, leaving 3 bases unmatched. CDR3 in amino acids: CAVGTGNQPQHF. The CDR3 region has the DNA TGTGCCGTCGGGACAGGCAATCAGCCCCAGCATTTT.

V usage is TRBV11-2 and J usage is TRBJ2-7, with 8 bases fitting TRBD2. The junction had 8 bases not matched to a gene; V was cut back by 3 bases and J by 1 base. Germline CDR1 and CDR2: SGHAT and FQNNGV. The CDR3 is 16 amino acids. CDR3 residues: CASSFRGGQESYEQYF. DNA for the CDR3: TGTGCCAGCAGCTTTCGGGGGGGGCAAGAGTCCTACGAGCAGTACTTC.

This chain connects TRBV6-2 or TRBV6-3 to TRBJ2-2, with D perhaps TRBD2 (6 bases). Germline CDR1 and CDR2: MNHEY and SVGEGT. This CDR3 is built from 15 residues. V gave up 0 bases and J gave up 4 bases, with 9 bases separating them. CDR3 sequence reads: CASSYSSGATGELFF. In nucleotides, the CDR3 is TGTGCCAGCAGTTACTCTAGCGGAGCCACCGGGGAGCTGTTTTTT.

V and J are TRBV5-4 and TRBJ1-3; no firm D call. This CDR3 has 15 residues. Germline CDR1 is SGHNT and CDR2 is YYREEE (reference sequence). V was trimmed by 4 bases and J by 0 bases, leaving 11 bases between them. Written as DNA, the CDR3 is TGTGCCAGCAGCCGGGATTTGGACTCTGGAAACACCATATATTTT. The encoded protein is CASSRDLDSGNTIYF.

DNA for the CDR3: TGCGCCAGCAGTGACCGGGACAGGGGGCCTAGCAATCAGCCCCAGCATTTT. Its translation: CASSDRDRGPSNQPQHF. The chain carries TRBV10-2 and TRBJ1-5, with 12 bases fitting TRBD1. The germline gives CDR1 WSHSY, CDR2 SAAADI. J lost 0 bases, V lost 3 bases, and 3 bases had no gene match. This CDR3 contains 17 residues.